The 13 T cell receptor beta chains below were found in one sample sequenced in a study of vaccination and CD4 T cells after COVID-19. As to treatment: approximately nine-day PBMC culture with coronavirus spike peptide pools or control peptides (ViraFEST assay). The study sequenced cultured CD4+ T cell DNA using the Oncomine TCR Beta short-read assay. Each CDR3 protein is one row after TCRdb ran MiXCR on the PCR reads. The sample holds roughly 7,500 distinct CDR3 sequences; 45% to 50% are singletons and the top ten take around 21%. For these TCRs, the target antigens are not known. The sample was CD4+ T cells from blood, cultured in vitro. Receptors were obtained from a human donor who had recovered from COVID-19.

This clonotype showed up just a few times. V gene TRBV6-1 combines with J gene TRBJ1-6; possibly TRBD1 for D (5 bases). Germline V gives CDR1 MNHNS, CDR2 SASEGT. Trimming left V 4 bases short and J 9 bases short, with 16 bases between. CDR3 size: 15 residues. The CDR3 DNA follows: TGTGCCAGCAGTGCCCAGGGAGGCGGTGGTTCACCCCTCCACTTT. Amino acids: CASSAQGGGGSPLHF.

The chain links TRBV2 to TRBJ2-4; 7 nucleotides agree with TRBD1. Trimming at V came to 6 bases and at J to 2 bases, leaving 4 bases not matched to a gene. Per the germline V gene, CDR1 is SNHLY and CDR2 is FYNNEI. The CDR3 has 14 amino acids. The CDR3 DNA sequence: TGTGCCAGCAGGGGGACAGTTACCAAAAACATTCAGTACTTC. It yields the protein CASRGTVTKNIQYF.

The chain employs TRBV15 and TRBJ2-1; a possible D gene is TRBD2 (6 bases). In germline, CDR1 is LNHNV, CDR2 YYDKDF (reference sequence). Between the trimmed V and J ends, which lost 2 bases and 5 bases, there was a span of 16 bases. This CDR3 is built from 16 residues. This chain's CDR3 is CATSRQTSSSDNEQFF. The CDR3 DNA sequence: TGTGCCACCAGCAGACAAACTAGCTCATCTGACAATGAGCAGTTCTTC. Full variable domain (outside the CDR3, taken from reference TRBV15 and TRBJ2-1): DAMVIQNPRYQVTQFGKPVTLSCSQTLNHNVMYWYQQKSSQAPKLLFHYYDKDFNNEADTPDNFQSRRPNTSFCFLDIRSPGLGDTAMYLCATSRQTSSSDNEQFFGPGTRLTVL.

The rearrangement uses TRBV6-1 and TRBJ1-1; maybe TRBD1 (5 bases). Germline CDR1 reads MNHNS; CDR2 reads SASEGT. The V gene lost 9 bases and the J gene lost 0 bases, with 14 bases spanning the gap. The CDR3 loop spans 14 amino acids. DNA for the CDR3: TGTGCCAGTAGGCAGGGTGGTTTGAACACTGAAGCTTTCTTT. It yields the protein CASRQGGLNTEAFF.

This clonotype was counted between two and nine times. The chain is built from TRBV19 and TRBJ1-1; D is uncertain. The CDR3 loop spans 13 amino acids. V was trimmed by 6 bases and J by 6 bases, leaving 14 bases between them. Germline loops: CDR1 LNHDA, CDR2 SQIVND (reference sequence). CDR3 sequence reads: CASSAGRFAEAFF. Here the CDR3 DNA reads TGTGCCAGTAGCGCGGGGAGGTTCGCTGAAGCTTTCTTT.

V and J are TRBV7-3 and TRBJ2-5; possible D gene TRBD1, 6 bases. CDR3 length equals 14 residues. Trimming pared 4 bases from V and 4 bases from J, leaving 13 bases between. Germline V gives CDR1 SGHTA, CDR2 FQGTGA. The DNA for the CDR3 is TGTGCCAGCAGCTCAAACAGGGAACGAGAGACCCAGTACTTC. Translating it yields CASSSNRERETQYF.

In DNA form, the CDR3 reads TGCGCCAGCAGCCAGGTCCCCACAGGGTTCCAAGAGACCCAGTACTTC. It encodes CASSQVPTGFQETQYF. The chain joins TRBV4-1 to TRBJ2-5, with D perhaps TRBD1 (6 bases). Trimming pared 3 bases from V and 1 base from J, leaving 15 bases between. CDR1 is MGHRA and CDR2 is YSYEKL in the germline V gene. This CDR3 has 16 residues.

The CDR3 DNA follows: TGTGCCAGCAGCCCGGGGCGTGACTATGGCTACACCTTC. Protein sequence: CASSPGRDYGYTF. The chain recombines TRBV11-3 with TRBJ1-2; maybe TRBD1 (5 bases). Germline assignment: CDR1 SGHNT and CDR2 YENEEA. The CDR3 runs to 13 residues. V lost 5 bases and J lost 3, with 10 bases in between.

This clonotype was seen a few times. CDR3 nucleotide sequence: TGCAGTGCTAGCCTAAGACAGGGGATGGGTATAACAGATACGCAGTATTTT. Encoded protein: CSASLRQGMGITDTQYF. The chain employs TRBV20-1 and TRBJ2-3; 8 nucleotides agree with TRBD1. The V and J ends lost 3 bases and 3 bases, in that order; junction bases with no gene match: 14. CDR1 and CDR2 (germline): DFQATT, SNEGSKA (reference sequence). The CDR3 runs to 17 residues.

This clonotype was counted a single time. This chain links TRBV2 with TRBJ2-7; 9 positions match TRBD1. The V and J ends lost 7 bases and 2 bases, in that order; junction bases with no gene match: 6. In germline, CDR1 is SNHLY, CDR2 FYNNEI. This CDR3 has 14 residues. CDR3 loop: CASKDGTGTYEQYF. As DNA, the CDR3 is TGTGCCAGCAAGGACGGGACAGGGACCTACGAGCAGTACTTC.

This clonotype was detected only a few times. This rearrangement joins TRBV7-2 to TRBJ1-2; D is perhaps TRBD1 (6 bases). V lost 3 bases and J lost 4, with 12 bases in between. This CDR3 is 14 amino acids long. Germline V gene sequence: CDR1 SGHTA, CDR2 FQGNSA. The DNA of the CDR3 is TGTGCCAGCAGCTTGCAGGGGAGGACCTATGGCTACACCTTC. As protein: CASSLQGRTYGYTF.

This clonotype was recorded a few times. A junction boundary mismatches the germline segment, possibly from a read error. The CDR3 spells CVSSLKGSGNSPLHF. DNA of the CDR3: TGTGTCAGCAGCCTAAAAGGAAGTGGTAATTCACCCCTCCACTTT. The chain uses TRBV14 and TRBJ1-6; no reliable D call. The CDR3 has 15 residues. The germline gives CDR1 SGHDN, CDR2 FVKESK.

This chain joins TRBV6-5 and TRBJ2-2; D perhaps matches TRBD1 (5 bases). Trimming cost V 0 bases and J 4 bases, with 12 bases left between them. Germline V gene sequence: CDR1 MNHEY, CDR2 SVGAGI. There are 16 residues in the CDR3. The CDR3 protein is CASSYSKGQGTGELFF. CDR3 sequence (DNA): TGTGCCAGCAGTTACTCGAAGGGGCAGGGCACCGGGGAGCTGTTTTTT.